Presented here are 10 T cell receptor beta chains from one specimen sequenced in a study of T cell responses to AZD1222 COVID-19 vaccine. Method: immunoSEQ multiplex PCR; TCRdb's copy keeps in-frame clones and lacks some. The table includes 55,000 to 75,000 clones, approximately 91% detected once. This specimen consisted of peripheral blood, obtained on day 0 of AZD1222 vaccination. These receptors were collected from an adult in good health.

This rearrangement joins TRBV3-1 (or the pseudogene TRBV3-2) to TRBJ1-2, with 7 bases matching TRBD1. Germline CDR1 and CDR2: LGHDT and YNNKEL (reference sequence). The CDR3 sequence is 15 residues long. The ends lost 1 base at V and 4 bases at J; junction bases unmatched: 6. CDR3 in DNA: TGTGCCAGCAGCCAAGCCTATGGACAGGTCTATGGCTACACCTTC. Its translation: CASSQAYGQVYGYTF.

The V call is TRBV29-1, the J call TRBJ1-6; tentatively, D is TRBD1 (6 bases). V dropped 4 bases and J dropped 6 bases, with 13 bases sitting between them. The germline V gene encodes CDR1 SQVTM and CDR2 ANQGSEA. There are 14 residues in the CDR3. The CDR3 nucleotides read TGCAGCGTTGCCTCGGGGGCACTTAATTCACCCCTCCACTTT. Its translation is CSVASGALNSPLHF. Variable domain in full (rest from reference TRBV29-1 and TRBJ1-6): SAVISQKPSRDICQRGTSLTIQCQVDSQVTMMFWYRQQPGQSLTLIATANQGSEATYESGFVIDKFPISRPNLTFSTLTVSNMSPEDSSIYLCSVASGALNSPLHFGNGTRLTVT.

This chain uses TRBV7-8 with TRBJ1-3; maybe TRBD1 (5 bases). The CDR3 covers 17 residues. Germline CDR1 SGHVS, CDR2 FQNEAQ. V was pared by 0 bases and J by 4 bases, with 16 bases between. In nucleotides, the CDR3 is TGTGCCAGCAGCTTAGCGGTCAGGGTCCAATACGGAAACACCATATATTTT. It translates to CASSLAVRVQYGNTIYF.

Here the CDR3 reads CASSLGLAGESDTQYF. CDR3 DNA sequence: TGTGCCAGCAGCCTGGGACTAGCGGGAGAATCAGATACGCAGTATTTT. The chain employs TRBV11-3 and TRBJ2-3, with 14 positions matching TRBD2. The CDR3 runs to 16 residues. V was pared by 5 bases and J by 4 bases, with 5 bases of the junction left unmatched. Germline V gives CDR1 SGHNT, CDR2 YENEEA.

This clone was recorded once. This chain joins TRBV19 and TRBJ2-3; tentative D call: TRBD1 (6 bases). The CDR3 is made up of 15 amino acids. With 5 bases removed from V and 0 bases from J, the gap between germline ends came to 12 bases. Germline loops: CDR1 LNHDA, CDR2 SQIVND (reference sequence). The CDR3 region has the DNA TGTGCCAGTAGTGGGGACACCTCTAGCACAGATACGCAGTATTTT. Translation gives CASSGDTSSTDTQYF.

The gene calls are TRBV28 and TRBJ2-5; the D gene could be TRBD1 or TRBD2 (7 bases each). V was pared by 5 bases and J by 3 bases, with 16 bases between. The CDR3 has 15 residues. The germline CDR1 and CDR2 sequences are MDHEN and SYDVKM. The CDR3 protein is CASSPPRGGKETQYF. CDR3 in DNA: TGTGCCAGCAGTCCCCCCAGGGGGGGCAAAGAGACCCAGTACTTC.

J is TRBJ1-1 and V is TRBV15; D gene unclear. Trimming removed 0 bases from V and 8 bases from J, with 13 bases in between. This CDR3 is built from 14 residues. The germline V gene has CDR1 LNHNV and CDR2 YYDKDF (reference sequence). The CDR3 DNA reads TGTGCCACCAGCAGAGATTATGTAGGGTCGGAAGCTTTCTTT. It specifies CATSRDYVGSEAFF.

The V gene is TRBV6-5, the J gene TRBJ1-4, with TRBD1 identical over 9 bases. V gave up 7 bases and J gave up 7 bases; unmatched junction bases: 7. The V gene's germline CDR1 is MNHEY and CDR2 SVGAGI. The CDR3 is 14 residues long. This CDR3 reads CASKDRGGSEKLFF. CDR3 nucleotide sequence: TGTGCCAGCAAAGACAGGGGGGGAAGTGAAAAACTGTTTTTT.

This chain joins TRBV27 and TRBJ2-1; TRBD1 or TRBD2 may be the D gene (5 bases each). In germline, CDR1 is MNHEY, CDR2 SMNVEV (reference sequence). The V end was cut by 2 bases, the J end by 8 bases, with 22 bases between. The CDR3 has 17 amino acids. This CDR3 is CASSLRRDGKMGYEQFF. As DNA, the CDR3 is TGTGCCAGCAGTTTAAGAAGGGACGGAAAGATGGGTTATGAGCAGTTCTTC.

A single count supports this clone. The chain couples TRBV4-2 to TRBJ1-3, with a weak D call TRBD1 (6 bases). CDR3 length: 16 residues. From germline, CDR1 is LGHNA and CDR2 YNFKEQ. The V end lost 0 bases, the J end lost 4 bases, and 13 bases lay between the germline ends. The CDR3 coding sequence is TGTGCCAGCAGCCAAGATTCGGGGGCGTTAGGAAACACCATATATTTT. It encodes CASSQDSGALGNTIYF.